These 8 T cell receptor beta chains were sequenced from one sample in a study of control samples from healthy donors and cancer patients (TCRdb year 2020). Receptor amplification or capture employed the immunoSEQ multiplex PCR assay. The immuneACCESS repertoire file appears here via TCRdb, limited to in-frame rearrangements. These files lack a portion of the clones; in checked studies, under half of the deficit traces to unresolved V genes, and the cause of the others is not known. This sample lists roughly 64,000 clones; 90% were detected once. The top ten hold 0.95% to 1.5% of the sample. Sample: PBMCs. These receptors originate from a woman aged 45 to 65 with colorectal cancer.

This clone was seen only once. The V and J genes are TRBV21-1 and TRBJ2-2; the D call TRBD2 from the table was never checked on the DNA. TRBV21-1 is marked as a pseudogene. CDR3 length: 15 residues. This chain's CDR3 is CASSTSGREDGELFF. The CDR3 DNA follows: TGTGCCAGCAGCACTAGCGGGAGGGAGGACGGGGAGCTGTTTTTT.

This chain uses TRBV4-2 with TRBJ1-3, with 7 positions matching TRBD1. The V gene's germline CDR1 is LGHNA and CDR2 YNFKEQ. Germline trimming cut 5 bases from V and 0 bases from J; bases unmatched to any gene: 4. There are 15 residues in the CDR3. CDR3 loop: CASSTRDSSGNTIYF. The DNA of the CDR3 is TGTGCCAGCAGCACCCGGGACAGCTCTGGAAACACCATATATTTT.

This chain uses TRBV12-3 or TRBV12-4 with TRBJ2-2; unclear D gene. V lost 7 bases and J 4 bases, leaving 10 bases between the germline ends. This CDR3 spans 13 amino acids. The CDR3 nucleotides are TGTGCCAGCACTCCATGGCGCACCGGGGAGCTGTTTTTT. Residues: CASTPWRTGELFF.

The genes are TRBV27 and TRBJ2-2; 8 nucleotides align to TRBD2. Germline CDR1 is MNHEY and CDR2 is SMNVEV (reference sequence). The V and J ends lost 7 bases and 1 base, in that order; junction bases with no gene match: 11. This CDR3 is built from 17 residues. The CDR3 DNA is TGTGCCAGCACGGTTAGCGGGGCTGTTATGAACACCGGGGAGCTGTTTTTT. Translating gives CASTVSGAVMNTGELFF.

The chain recombines TRBV6-5 with TRBJ1-2, with D possibly matching TRBD1 (5 bases). Germline V CDR1 and CDR2: MNHEY, SVGAGI. The V end lost 5 bases, the J end lost 6 bases, and 16 bases lay between the germline ends. This CDR3 spans 14 amino acids. DNA for the CDR3: TGTGCCAGCAGTCTAGGGGCCCGTTTGGATGGCTACACCTTC. Amino acid sequence: CASSLGARLDGYTF.

The rearrangement links TRBV14 to TRBJ2-3, with no clear D. Germline-derived CDR1 and CDR2 are SGHDN and FVKESK. V dropped 3 bases and J dropped 2 bases, with 9 bases sitting between them. The CDR3 sequence is 14 residues long. The CDR3 spells CASSQAFFTDTQYF. The CDR3 DNA reads as TGTGCCAGCAGCCAGGCCTTTTTCACAGATACGCAGTATTTT.

The chain uses TRBV9 and TRBJ1-1; D not certain. The CDR3 has 14 amino acids. Trimming took off 0 bases at V and 3 bases at J, with 9 bases between the two ends. CDR1 is SGDLS and CDR2 is YYNGEE in the germline V gene. As DNA, the CDR3 is TGTGCCAGCAGCGTAGGTCAGGTTTACACTGAAGCTTTCTTT. Encoded protein: CASSVGQVYTEAFF.

The chain employs TRBV3-1 (or the pseudogene TRBV3-2) and TRBJ2-1, with 8 bases identical to TRBD2. V lost 4 bases and J lost 4; bases outside the gene matches: 9. Germline V gives CDR1 LGHDT, CDR2 YNNKEL (reference sequence). The CDR3 length is 16 residues. The DNA of the CDR3 is TGTGCCAGCAGCCCCGTAAATAGCGGGAATTACAATGAGCAGTTCTTC. Translated, it gives CASSPVNSGNYNEQFF.